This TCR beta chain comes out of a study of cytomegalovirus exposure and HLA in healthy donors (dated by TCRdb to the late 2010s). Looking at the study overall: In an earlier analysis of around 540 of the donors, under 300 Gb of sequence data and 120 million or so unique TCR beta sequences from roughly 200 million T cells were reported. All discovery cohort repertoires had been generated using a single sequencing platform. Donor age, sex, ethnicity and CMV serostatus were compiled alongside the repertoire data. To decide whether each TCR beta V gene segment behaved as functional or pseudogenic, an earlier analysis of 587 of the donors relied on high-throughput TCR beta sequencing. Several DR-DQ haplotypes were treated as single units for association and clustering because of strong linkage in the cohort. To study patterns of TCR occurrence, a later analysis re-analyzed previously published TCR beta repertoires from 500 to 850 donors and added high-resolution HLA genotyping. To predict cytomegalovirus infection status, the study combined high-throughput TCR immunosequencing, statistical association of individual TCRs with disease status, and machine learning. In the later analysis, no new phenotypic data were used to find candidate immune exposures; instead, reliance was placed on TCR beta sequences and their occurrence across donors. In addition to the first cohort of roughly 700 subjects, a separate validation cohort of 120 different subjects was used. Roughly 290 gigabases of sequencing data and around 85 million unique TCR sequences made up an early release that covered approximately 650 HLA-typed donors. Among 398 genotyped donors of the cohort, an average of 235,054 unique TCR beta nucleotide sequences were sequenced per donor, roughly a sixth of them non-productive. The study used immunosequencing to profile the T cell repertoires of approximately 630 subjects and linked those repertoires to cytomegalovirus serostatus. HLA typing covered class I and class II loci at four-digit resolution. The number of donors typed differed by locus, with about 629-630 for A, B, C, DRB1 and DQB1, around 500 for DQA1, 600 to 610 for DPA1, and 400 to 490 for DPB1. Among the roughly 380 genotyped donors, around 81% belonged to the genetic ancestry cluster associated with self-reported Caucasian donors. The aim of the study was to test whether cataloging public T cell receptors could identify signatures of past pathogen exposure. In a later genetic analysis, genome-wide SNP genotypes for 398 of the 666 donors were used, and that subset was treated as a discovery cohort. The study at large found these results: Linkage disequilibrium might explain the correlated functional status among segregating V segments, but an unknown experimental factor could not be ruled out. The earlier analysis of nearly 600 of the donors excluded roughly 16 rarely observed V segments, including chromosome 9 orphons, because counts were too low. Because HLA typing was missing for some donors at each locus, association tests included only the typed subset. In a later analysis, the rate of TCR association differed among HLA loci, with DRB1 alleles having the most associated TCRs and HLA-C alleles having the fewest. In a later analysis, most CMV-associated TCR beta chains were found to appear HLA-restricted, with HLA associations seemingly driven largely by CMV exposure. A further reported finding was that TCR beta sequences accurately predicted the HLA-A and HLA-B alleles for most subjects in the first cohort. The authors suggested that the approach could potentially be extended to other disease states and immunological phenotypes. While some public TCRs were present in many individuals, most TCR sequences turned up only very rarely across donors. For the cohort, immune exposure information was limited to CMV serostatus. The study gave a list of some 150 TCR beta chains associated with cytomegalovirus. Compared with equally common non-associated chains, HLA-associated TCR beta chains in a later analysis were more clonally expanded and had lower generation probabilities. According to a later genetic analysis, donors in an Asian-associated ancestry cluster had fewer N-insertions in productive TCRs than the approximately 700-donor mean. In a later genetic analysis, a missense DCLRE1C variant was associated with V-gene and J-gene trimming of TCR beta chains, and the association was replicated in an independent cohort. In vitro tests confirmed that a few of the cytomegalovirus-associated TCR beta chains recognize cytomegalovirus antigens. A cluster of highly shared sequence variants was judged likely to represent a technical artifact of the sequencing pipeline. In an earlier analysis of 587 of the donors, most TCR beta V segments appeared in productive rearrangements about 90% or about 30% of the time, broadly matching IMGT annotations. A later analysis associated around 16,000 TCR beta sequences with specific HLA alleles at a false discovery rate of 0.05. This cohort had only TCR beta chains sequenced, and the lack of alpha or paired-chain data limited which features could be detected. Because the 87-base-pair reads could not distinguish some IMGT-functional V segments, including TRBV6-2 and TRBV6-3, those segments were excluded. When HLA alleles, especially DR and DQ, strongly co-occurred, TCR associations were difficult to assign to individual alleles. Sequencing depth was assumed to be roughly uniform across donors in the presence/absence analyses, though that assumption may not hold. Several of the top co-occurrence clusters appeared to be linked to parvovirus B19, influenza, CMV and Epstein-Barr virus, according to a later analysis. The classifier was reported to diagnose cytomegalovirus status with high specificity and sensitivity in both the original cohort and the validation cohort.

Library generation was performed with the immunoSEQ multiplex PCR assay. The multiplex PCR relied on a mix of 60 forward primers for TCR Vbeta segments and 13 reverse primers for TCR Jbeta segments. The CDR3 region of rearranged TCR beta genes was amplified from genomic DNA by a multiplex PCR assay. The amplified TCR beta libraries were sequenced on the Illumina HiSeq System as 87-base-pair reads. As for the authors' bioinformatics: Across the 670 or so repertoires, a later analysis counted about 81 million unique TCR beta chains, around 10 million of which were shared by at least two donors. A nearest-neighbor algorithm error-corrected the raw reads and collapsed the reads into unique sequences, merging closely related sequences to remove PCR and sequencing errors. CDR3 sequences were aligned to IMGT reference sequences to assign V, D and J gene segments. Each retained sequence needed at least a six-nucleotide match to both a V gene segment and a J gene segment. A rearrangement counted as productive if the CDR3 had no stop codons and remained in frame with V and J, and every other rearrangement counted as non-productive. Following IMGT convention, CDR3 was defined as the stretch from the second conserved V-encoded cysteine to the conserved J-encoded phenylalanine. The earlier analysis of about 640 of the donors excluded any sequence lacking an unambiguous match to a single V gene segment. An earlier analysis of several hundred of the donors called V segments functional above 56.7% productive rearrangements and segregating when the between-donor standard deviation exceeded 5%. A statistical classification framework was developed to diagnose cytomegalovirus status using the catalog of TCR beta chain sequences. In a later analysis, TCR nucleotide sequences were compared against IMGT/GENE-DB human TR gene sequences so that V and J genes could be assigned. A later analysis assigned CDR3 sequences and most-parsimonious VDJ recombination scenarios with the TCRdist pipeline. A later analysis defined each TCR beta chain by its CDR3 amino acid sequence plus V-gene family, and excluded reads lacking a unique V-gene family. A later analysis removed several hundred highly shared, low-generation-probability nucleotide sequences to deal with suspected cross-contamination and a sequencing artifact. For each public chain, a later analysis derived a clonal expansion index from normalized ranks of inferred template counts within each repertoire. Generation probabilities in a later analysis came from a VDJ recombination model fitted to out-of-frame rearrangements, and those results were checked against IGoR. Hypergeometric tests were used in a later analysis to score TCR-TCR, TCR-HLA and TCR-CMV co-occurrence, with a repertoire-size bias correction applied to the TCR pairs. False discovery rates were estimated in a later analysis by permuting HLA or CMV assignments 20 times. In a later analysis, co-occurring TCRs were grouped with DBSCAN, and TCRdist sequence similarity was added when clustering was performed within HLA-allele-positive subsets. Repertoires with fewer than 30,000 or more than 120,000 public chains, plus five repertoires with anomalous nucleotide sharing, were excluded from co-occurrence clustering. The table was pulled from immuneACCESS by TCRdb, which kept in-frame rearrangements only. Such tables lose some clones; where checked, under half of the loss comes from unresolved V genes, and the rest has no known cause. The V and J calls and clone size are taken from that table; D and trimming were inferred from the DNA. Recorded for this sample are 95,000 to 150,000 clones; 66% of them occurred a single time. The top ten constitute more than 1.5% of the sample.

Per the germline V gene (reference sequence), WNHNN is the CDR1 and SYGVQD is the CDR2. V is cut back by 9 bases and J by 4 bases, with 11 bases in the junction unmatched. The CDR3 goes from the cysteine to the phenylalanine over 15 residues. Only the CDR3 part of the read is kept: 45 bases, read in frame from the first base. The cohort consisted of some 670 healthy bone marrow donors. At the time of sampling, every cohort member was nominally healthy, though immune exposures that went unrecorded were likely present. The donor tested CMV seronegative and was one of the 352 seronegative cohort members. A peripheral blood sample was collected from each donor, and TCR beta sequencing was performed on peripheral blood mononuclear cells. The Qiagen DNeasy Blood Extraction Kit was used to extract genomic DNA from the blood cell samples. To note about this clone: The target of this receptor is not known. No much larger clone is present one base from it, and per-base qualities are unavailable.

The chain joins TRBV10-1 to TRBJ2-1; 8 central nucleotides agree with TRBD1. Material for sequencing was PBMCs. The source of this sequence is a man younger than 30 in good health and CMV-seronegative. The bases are TGCGCCAGACGGTACTCAGGGGGCGTTTACAATGAGCAGTTCTTC. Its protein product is CARRYSGGVYNEQFF.